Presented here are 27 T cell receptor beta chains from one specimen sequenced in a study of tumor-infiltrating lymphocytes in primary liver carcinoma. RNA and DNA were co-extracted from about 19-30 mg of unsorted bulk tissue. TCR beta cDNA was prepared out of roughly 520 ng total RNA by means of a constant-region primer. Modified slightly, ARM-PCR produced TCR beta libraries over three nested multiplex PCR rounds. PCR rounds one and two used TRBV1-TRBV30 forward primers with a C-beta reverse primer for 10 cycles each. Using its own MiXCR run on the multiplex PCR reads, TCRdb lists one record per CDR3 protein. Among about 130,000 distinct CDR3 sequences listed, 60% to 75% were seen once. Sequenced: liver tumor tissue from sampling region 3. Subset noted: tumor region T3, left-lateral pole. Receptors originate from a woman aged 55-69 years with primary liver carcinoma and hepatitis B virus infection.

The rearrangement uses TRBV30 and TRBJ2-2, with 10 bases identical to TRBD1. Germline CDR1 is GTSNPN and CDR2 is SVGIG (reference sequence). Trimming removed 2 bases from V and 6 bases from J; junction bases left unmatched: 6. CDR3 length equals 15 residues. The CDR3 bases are TGTGCCTGGAGTAGACAGGGGGCCCCCCCCGGGGAGCTGTTTTTT. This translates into CAWSRQGAPPGELFF.

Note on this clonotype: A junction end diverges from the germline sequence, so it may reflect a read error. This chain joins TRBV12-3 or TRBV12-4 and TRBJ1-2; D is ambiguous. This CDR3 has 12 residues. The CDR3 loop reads CASSPISYGYTF. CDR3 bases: TGTGCCAGCAGCCCCATCAGTTATGGTTACACCTTC.

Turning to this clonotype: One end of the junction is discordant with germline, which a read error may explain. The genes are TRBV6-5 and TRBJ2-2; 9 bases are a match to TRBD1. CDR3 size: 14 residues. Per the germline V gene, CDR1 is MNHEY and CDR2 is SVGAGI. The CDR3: CASSRDREAGELSF. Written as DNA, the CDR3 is TGTGCCAGCAGTCGGGACAGGGAGGCCGGGGAGCTGTCCTTT.

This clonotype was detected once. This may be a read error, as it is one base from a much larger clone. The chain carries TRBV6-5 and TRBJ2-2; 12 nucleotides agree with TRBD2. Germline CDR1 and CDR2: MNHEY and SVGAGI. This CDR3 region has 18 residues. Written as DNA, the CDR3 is TGTGCCACCAGTTACTCTGGGCTAGCGGGAGGGTTCGCCGGGGAGCTGTTTTTT. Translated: CATSYSGLAGGFAGELFF.

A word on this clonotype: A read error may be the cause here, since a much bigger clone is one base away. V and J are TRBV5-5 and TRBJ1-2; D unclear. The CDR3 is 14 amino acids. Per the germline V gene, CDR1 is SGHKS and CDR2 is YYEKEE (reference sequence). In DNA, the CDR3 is TGTGCCAGCAGCTTGGGGACTGGGAACTATGACTACACCTTC. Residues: CASSLGTGNYDYTF.

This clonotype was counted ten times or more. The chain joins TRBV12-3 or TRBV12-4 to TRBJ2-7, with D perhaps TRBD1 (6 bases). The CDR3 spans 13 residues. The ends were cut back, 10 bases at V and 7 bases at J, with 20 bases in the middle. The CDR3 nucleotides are TGTGCCACCACCGACAGGCAAATGGGGGAGCAGTACTTC. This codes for CATTDRQMGEQYF.

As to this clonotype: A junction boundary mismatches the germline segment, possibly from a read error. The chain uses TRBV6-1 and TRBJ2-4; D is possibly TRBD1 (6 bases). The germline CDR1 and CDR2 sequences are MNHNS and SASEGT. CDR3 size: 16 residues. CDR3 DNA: TGTGCCAGCAGTGAACGGGCCAGGGGTATTCAAAACATTCTGTACTTC. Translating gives CASSERARGIQNILYF.

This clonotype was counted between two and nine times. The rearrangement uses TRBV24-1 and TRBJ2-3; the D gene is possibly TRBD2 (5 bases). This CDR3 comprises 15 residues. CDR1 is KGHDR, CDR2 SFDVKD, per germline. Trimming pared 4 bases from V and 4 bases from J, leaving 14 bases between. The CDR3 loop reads CATSDPSRGSDTQYF. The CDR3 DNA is TGTGCCACCAGTGACCCTTCCCGAGGGTCAGATACGCAGTATTTT.

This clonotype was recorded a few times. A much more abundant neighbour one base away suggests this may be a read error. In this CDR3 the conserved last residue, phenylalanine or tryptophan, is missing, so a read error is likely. This CDR3 reads CASSKTRGTEAFL. CDR3 nucleotides: TGTGCCAGCAGCAAAACGAGGGGCACTGAAGCTTTCCTT. This chain links TRBV14 with TRBJ1-1; maybe TRBD1 (5 bases). Trimming took off 5 bases at V and 4 bases at J, with 11 bases between the two ends. The CDR3 is made up of 13 amino acids. Germline V CDR1 and CDR2: SGHDN, FVKESK.

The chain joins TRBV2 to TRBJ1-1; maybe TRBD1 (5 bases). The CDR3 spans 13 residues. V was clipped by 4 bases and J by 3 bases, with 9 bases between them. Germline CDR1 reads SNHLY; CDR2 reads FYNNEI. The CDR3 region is CASSGQRDTEAFF. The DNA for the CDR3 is TGTGCCAGCAGTGGACAGCGGGACACTGAAGCTTTCTTT.

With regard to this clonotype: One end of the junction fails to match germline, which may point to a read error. CDR3 in DNA: TGTATCGTTGAGCGAGCGGAGCGCACTGATACGCAGTATTTT. The encoded protein is CIVERAERTDTQYF. This chain links TRBV29-1 with TRBJ2-3; maybe TRBD2 (5 bases). The germline V gene has CDR1 SQVTM and CDR2 ANQGSEA. The CDR3 totals 14 residues.

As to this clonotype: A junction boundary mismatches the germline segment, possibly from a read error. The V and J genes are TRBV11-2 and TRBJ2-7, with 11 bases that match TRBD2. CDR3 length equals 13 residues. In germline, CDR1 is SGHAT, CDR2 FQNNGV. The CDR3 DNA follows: TGTGCCAGCGGCTTAACTAGCGGGGGCGAGCAGCACTTC. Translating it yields CASGLTSGGEQHF.

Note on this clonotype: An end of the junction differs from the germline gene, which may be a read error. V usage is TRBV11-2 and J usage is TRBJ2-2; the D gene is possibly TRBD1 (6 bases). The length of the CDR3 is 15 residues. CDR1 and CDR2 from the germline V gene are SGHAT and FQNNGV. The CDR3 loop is CASSPCSGGSGELLF. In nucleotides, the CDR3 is TGTGCCAGCAGCCCCTGTTCTGGGGGCTCCGGGGAGCTGTTATTT.

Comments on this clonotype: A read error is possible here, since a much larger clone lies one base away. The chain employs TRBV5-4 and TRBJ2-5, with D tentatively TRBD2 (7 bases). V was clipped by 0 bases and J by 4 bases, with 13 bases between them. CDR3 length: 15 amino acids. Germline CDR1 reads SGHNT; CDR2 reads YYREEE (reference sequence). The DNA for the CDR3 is TGTGCCAGCAGCTTGGCCCGAGGGGGGGCAGAGACCCAGTACTTC. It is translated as CASSLARGGAETQYF.

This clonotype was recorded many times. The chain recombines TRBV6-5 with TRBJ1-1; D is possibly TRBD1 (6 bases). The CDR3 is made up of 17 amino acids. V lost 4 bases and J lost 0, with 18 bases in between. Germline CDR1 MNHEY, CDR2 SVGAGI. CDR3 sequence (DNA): TGTGCCAGCAGTTCCTCTACAGGGAGAAGGGTGAACACTGAAGCTTTCTTT. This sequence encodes CASSSSTGRRVNTEAFF.

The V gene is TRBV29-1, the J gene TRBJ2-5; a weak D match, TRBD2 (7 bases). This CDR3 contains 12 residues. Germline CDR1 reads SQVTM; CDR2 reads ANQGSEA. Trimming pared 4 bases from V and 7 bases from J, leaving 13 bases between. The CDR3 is CSVVWAGATQYF. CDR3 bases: TGCAGCGTTGTCTGGGCGGGGGCGACCCAGTACTTC.

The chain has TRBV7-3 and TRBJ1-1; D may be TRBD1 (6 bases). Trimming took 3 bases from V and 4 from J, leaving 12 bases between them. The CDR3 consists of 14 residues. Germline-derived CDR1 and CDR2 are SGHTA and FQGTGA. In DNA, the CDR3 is TGTGCCAGCAGCTTGACAGGACATGGCACTGAAGCTTTCTTT. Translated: CASSLTGHGTEAFF.

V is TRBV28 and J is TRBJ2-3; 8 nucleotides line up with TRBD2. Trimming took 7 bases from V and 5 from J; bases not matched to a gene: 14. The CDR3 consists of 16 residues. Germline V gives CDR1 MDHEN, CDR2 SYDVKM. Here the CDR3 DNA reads TGTGCCAGCACCTCGTCGTCCGGCGGGAGGAAAGATACGCAGTATTTT. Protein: CASTSSSGGRKDTQYF. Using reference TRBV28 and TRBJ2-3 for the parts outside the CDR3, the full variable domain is DVKVTQSSRYLVKRTGEKVFLECVQDMDHENMFWYRQDPGLGLRLIYFSYDVKMKEKGDIPEGYSVSREKKERFSLILESASTNQTSMYLCASTSSSGGRKDTQYFGPGTRLTVL.

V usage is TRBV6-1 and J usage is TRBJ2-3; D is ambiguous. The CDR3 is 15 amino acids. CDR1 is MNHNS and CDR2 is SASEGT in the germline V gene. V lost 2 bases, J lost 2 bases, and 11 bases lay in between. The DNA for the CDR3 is TGTGCCAGCAGTGAATTGATATGGTCCACAGATACGCAGTATTTT. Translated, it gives CASSELIWSTDTQYF.

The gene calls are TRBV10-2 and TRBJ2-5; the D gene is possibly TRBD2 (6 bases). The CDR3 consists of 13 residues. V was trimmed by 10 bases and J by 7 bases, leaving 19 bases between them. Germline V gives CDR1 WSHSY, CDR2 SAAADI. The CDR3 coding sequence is TGCGCCATCAGACTAGGGCCAACAGGGACCCAGTACTTC. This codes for CAIRLGPTGTQYF.

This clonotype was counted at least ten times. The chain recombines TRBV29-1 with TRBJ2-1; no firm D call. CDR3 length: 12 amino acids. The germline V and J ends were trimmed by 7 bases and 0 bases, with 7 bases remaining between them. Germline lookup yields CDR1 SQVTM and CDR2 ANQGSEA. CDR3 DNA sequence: TGCAGCGCTCCGGCCTCCTACAATGAGCAGTTCTTC. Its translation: CSAPASYNEQFF.

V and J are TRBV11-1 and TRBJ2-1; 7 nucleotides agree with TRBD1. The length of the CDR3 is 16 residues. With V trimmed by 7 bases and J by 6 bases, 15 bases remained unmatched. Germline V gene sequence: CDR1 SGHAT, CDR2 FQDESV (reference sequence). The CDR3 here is CASKTGGAGGFNEQFF. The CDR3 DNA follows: TGTGCCAGCAAGACTGGGGGCGCAGGGGGTTTCAATGAGCAGTTCTTC.

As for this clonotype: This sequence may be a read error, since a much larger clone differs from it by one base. The chain's CDR3 is CASRAAGELFF. In DNA, the CDR3 is TGTGCCAGCAGGGCAGCCGGGGAGCTGTTTTTT. V usage is TRBV6-1 and J usage is TRBJ2-2, with D uncertain. This CDR3 comprises 11 residues. Per the germline V gene, CDR1 is MNHNS and CDR2 is SASEGT. V shed 6 bases and J shed 6 bases, with 5 bases lying between them.

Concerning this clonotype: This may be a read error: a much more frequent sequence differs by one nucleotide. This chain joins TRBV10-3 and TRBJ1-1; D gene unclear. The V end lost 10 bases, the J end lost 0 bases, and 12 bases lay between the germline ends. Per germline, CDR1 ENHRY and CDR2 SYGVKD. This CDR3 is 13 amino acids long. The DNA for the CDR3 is TGTGCCACTCGACTGGATATGAACACTGAAGCTTTCTTT. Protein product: CATRLDMNTEAFF.

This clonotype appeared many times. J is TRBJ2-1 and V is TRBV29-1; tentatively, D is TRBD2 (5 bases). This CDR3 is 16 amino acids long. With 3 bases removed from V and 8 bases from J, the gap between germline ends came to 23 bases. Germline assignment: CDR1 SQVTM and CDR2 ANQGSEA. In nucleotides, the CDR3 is TGCAGCGTTGACCCCCGCCGGCGGCTAGCATCGGATGAGCAGTTCTTC. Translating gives CSVDPRRRLASDEQFF.

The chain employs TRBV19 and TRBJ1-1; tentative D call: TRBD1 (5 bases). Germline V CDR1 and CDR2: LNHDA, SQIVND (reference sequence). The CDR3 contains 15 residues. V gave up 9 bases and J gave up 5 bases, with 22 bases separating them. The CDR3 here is CASKAKAGLGTEAFF. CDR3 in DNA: TGTGCCAGCAAGGCGAAAGCAGGGTTGGGGACTGAAGCTTTCTTT.

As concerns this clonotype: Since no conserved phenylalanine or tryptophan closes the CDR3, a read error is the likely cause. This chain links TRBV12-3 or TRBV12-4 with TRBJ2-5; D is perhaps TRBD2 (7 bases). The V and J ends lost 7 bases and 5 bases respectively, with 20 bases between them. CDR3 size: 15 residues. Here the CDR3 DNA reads TGTGCCAGCAACACACCAGCGGGAAGGGGGGAGACCCAGTACCTC. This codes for CASNTPAGRGETQYL.